This TCR beta chain is from a study of response to subunit inactivated influenza vaccine. MiXCR, run by TCRdb on the RT-PCR reads, gives a single entry per CDR3 protein. This sample has some 550,000 distinct CDR3 sequences, with roughly 23% found just once. The same specimen was also included in a second study, on T cells expressing NK-cell markers. That report adds: TCR beta libraries carry UMIs added by 5'RACE template switching.

Sequencing used CD4+ T cells sorted from PBMCs, obtained 11 to 12 days after vaccination. The clonotype comes from a man in his fifties who received an inactivated influenza vaccine.

CDR3 DNA sequence: TGTGCCAGCAGCCCCTCCCGGGACAGAAGCTCCTACGAGCAGTACTTC. Its translation is CASSPSRDRSSYEQYF. The V call is TRBV7-2, the J call TRBJ2-7; TRBD1 matches at 7 bases. CDR1 and CDR2 from the germline V gene are SGHTA and FQGNSA. Losses at the gene ends were 5 bases for V and 0 bases for J; bases not matched to a gene: 10. The CDR3 is 16 amino acids.